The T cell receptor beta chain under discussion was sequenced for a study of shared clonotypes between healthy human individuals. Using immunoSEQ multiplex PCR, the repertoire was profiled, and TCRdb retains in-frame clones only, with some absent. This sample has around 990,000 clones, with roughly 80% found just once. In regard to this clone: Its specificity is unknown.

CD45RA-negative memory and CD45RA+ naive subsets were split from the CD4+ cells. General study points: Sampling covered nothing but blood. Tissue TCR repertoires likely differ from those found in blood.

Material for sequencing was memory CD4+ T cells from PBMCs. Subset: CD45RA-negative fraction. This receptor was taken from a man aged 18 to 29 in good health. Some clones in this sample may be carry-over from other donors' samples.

DNA of the CDR3: TGTGCCAGCAGCCCTCCGGTACTAGTCGGCGAGCAGTACTTC. Encoded protein: CASSPPVLVGEQYF. V is TRBV11-2 and J is TRBJ2-7, with a weak D call TRBD2 (5 bases). Germline CDR1 SGHAT, CDR2 FQNNGV. V was trimmed by 5 bases and J by 6 bases, leaving 17 bases between them. The CDR3 runs 14 residues. Drawing the rest from reference TRBV11-2 and TRBJ2-7, the complete variable domain is EAGVAQSPRYKIIEKRQSVAFWCNPISGHATLYWYQQILGQGPKLLIQFQNNGVVDDSQLPKDRFSAERLKGVDSTLKIQPAKLEDSAVYLCASSPPVLVGEQYFGPGTRLTVT.